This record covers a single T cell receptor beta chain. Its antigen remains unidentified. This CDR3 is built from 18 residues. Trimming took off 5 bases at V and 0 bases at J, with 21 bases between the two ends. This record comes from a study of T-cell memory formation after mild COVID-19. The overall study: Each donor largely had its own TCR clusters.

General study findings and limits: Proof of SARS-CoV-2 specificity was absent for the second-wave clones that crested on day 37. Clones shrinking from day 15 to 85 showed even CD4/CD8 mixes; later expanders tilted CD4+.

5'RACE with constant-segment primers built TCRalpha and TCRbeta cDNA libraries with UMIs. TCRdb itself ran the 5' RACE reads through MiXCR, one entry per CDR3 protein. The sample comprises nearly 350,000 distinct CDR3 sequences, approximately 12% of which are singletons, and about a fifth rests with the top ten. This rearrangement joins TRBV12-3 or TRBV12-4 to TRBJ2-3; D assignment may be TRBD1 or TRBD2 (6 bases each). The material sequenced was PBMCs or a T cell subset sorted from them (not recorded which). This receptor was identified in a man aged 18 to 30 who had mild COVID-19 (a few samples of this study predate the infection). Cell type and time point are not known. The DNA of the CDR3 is TGTGCCAGCAGTCCAGATTGGGTCGGGGGCGAGAGCACAGATACGCAGTATTTT. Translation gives CASSPDWVGGESTDTQYF.